These T cell receptor beta chains were read from a single sample in a study of blood T cells in healthy people across ages. TCRdb passed the 5' RACE reads through MiXCR, listing each CDR3 protein once. The sample carries some 750,000 distinct CDR3 sequences, about 20% recorded once. Sequencing was carried out using blood. These receptors originate from a man between 65 and 85 years old in good health. Both conserved end residues are part of each CDR3. The order of the fields is clone size, J gene, V gene, D gene, CDR3 protein, CDR3 DNA. D genes are given only for firm matches. Only part of the rows carry a size: once, few, many, or a class if the clone is expanded.

>-|TRBJ2-1|TRBV29-1|-
CSVGFYEQFF
TGCAGCGTTGGTTTCTATGAGCAGTTCTTC
>-|TRBJ2-2|TRBV24-1|-
CATSVVTGELFF
TGTGCCACCAGTGTAGTAACCGGGGAGCTGTTTTTT
>many|TRBJ2-1|TRBV18|-
CASSQTRGEQFF
TGTGCCAGCTCGCAGACTAGGGGCGAGCAGTTCTTC
>few|TRBJ2-2|TRBV9|-
CASSVMLGTGELFF
TGTGCCAGCAGCGTAATGTTGGGCACCGGGGAGCTGTTTTTT
>-|TRBJ1-4|TRBV20-1|-
CSPSRAGSEKLFF
TGCAGTCCCAGCAGGGCGGGGTCTGAAAAACTGTTTTTT
>-|TRBJ2-7|TRBV20-1|TRBD2
CSARDPYKGLPYEQYF
TGCAGTGCTAGAGATCCTTATAAGGGACTACCCTACGAGCAGTACTTC
>many|TRBJ1-6|TRBV6-5|TRBD1
CASTQGQGRNSPLHF
TGTGCCAGCACTCAGGGACAGGGCAGGAATTCACCCCTCCACTTT
>few|TRBJ1-2|TRBV18|-
CASSPLGTYGYTF
TGTGCCAGCTCACCTTTGGGGACGTATGGCTACACCTTC
>-|TRBJ1-1|TRBV25-1|-
CASSDGTEAFF
TGTGCCAGCAGTGATGGCACTGAAGCTTTCTTT
>few|TRBJ2-3|TRBV30|TRBD2
CAWRGSGRADTQYF
TGTGCCTGGAGGGGTAGCGGGAGGGCAGATACGCAGTATTTT
>many|TRBJ1-1|TRBV29-1|TRBD1
CSAGGTEAFF
TGCAGCGCAGGGGGCACTGAAGCTTTCTTT
>-|TRBJ1-4|TRBV19|TRBD1
CATAGGPTNEKLFF
TGCGCCACAGCAGGGGGCCCAACTAATGAAAAACTGTTTTTT
>few|TRBJ1-2|TRBV7-2|-
CASSLRMNYGYTF
TGTGCCAGCAGCTTAAGGATGAACTATGGCTACACCTTC
>-|TRBJ1-2|TRBV7-2|-
CASSSILSGKGGYTF
TGTGCCAGCAGCTCCATCCTCTCCGGGAAGGGGGGCTACACCTTC
>once|TRBJ2-6|TRBV7-2|-
CASSGGVGPLTF
TGTGCCAGCAGCGGTGGGGTGGGGCCCCTGACTTTC
>-|TRBJ2-3|TRBV20-1|TRBD2
CSAIAQALAGTTDTQYF
TGCAGTGCTATTGCTCAGGCACTAGCGGGAACCACAGATACGCAGTATTTT
>-|TRBJ1-2|TRBV6-2/TRBV6-3|-
CASSRDWATNYGYTF
TGTGCCAGCAGTCGAGATTGGGCGACTAACTATGGCTACACCTTC
>-|TRBJ1-4|TRBV29-1|-
CSVAGGGNEKLFF
TGCAGCGTCGCCGGGGGGGGAAATGAAAAACTGTTTTTT
>-|TRBJ2-6|TRBV5-1|-
CASSPPLGAGANVLTF
TGCGCCAGCAGCCCTCCCTTGGGGGCTGGGGCCAACGTCCTGACTTTC
>-|TRBJ1-1|TRBV7-9|TRBD1
CASSLGVTGGAFF
TGTGCCAGCAGCTTAGGAGTGACAGGGGGAGCTTTCTTT
>few|TRBJ2-3|TRBV11-2|TRBD2
CASSLVSGGLSDTQYF
TGTGCCAGCAGCTTAGTGAGCGGGGGCCTCAGTGATACGCAGTATTTT
>few|TRBJ2-1|TRBV29-1|TRBD2
CSALAGDNEQFF
TGCAGCGCACTAGCGGGAGACAATGAGCAGTTCTTC
>-|TRBJ1-2|TRBV5-1|-
CASSLSGDNYGYTF
TGCGCCAGCAGCTTGTCCGGGGATAACTATGGCTACACCTTC
>-|TRBJ1-1|TRBV7-2|-
CASNLILGRAFF
TGTGCCAGCAATCTAATCCTTGGGAGAGCTTTCTTT
>few|TRBJ1-2|TRBV20-1|-
CSARIGNYGYTF
TGCAGTGCTAGGATAGGCAACTATGGCTACACCTTC